This T cell receptor (beta chain) emerged from a study of CD8 T cells in ankylosing spondylitis (TCRdb year 2017). Study-wide context: The study profiled T cell receptor beta repertoires in healthy donors and ankylosing spondylitis patients to find disease-linked TCR variants. In total, the full study cohort was made up of 95 to 110 healthy donors and 25 ankylosing spondylitis patients. Samples of peripheral blood were taken, and for ankylosing spondylitis patients, synovial fluid was collected as well. The study at large found these results: A TCR beta motif made up of roughly eight highly homologous amino acid variants appeared to be characteristic of blood from ankylosing spondylitis patients. The disease-linked clones showed a CD8+ phenotype and occurred at relatively low frequencies in peripheral blood. Some TCR beta motif variants had previously been reported in synovial fluid and blood of reactive arthritis patients, which suggested common disease-initiation mechanisms. The disease-linked clones were reported as significantly enriched in matched synovial fluid samples from ankylosing spondylitis patients.

Sequencing instrument: Illumina HiSeq 2500. Quantitative 5'-RACE with molecular barcodes was used to prepare TCR beta libraries. The study's own analysis went as follows. A new computational method, built on a probabilistic model of VDJ rearrangement, was used to identify disease-linked TCR variants. TCRdb reworked the public reads: Q25 trimming with fastp, MiXCR clone assembly, productive beta chains retained. CDR3 protein duplicates are merged, each entry listing the most common genes and DNA. These V and J calls derive from TCRdb rather than the authors' analysis. Within this sample are 200,000 to 250,000 distinct CDR3 sequences, with about 10% of them counted one time only. Less than 7% of the sample is in the top ten clones. This clonotype was detected ten times or more. This clone's antigen is unknown. Within one base of it there is no much larger clone, and no base qualities were kept. This sequence originates from a male donor with ankylosing spondylitis or in good health (not recorded which). Sequencing was carried out using blood, either unsorted or a sorted T cell fraction (not recorded which).

The CDR3 region: CAISEIPVGLAFF. Here is the DNA: TGTGCCATCAGTGAGATCCCCGTTGGTCTGGCTTTCTTT. The sequence links TRBV10-3 to TRBJ1-1; the D gene is not confidently resolved. From the cysteine up to the phenylalanine, the CDR3 has a length of 13 residues. Only the CDR3 part of the read is kept: 39 bases, read in frame from the first base. V sheds 2 bases and J sheds 11 bases, leaving 15 bases between their ends. From the germline V gene, CDR1 is ENHRY and CDR2 is SYGVKD.